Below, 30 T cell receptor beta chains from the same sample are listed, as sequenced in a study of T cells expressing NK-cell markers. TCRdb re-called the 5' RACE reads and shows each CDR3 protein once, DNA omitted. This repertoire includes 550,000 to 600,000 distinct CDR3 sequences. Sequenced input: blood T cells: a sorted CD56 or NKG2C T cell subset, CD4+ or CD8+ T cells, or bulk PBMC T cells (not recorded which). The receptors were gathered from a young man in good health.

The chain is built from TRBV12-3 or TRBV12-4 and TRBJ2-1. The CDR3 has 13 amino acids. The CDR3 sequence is CATRPTSYNEQFF.

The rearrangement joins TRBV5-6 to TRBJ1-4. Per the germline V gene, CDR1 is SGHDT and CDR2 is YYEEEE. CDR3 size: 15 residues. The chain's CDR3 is CASSLVSQGGEKLFF.

CDR3 region: CASSLGTEFEAFF. The chain employs TRBV5-1 and TRBJ1-1. The CDR3 is 13 amino acids. The germline V gene encodes CDR1 SGHRS and CDR2 YFSETQ.

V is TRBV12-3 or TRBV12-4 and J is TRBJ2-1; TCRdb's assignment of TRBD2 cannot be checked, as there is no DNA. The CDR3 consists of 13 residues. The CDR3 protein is CASSSTRHNEQFF.

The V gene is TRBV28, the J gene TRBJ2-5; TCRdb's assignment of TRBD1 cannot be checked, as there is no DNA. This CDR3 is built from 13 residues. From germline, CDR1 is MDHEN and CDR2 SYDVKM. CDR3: CASSLPPRETQYF.

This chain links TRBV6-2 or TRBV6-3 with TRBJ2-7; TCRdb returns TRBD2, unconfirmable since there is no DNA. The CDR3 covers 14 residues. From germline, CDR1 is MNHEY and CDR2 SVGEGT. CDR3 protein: CASSYRVPPVEQYF.

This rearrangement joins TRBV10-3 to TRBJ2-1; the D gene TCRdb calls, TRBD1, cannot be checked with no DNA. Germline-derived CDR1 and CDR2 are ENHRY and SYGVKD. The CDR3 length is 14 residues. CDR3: CALSGSKAYNEQFF.

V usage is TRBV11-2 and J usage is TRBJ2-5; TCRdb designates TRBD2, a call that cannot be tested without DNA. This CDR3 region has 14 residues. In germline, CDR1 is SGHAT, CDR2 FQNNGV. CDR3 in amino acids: CASTSGTHQETQYF.

The chain's CDR3 is CASSPPGGAHEQFF. This rearrangement joins TRBV18 to TRBJ2-1; there is no DNA to check the TCRdb D call of TRBD2. CDR3 size: 14 residues. The germline gives CDR1 KGHSH, CDR2 LQKENI.

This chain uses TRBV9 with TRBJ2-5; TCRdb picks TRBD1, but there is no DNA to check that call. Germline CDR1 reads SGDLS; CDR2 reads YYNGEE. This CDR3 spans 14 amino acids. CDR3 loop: CASESGTGFETQYF.

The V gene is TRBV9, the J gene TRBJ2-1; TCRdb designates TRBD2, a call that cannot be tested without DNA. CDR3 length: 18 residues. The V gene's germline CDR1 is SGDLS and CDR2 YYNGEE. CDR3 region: CASSVGLAGPPNYNEQFF.

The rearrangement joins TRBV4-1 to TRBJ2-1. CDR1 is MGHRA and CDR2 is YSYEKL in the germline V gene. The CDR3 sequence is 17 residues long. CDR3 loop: CASSPQFGGISYNEQFF.

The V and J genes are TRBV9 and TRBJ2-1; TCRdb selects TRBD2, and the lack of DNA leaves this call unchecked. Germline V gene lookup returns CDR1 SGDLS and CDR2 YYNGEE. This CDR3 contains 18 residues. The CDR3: CASSVVSGDLYSYNEQFF. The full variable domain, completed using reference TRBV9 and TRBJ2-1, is DSGVTQTPKHLITATGQRVTLRCSPRSGDLSVYWYQQSLDQGLQFLIQYYNGEERAKGNILERFSAQQFPDLHSELNLSSLELGDSALYFCASSVVSGDLYSYNEQFFGPGTRLTVL.

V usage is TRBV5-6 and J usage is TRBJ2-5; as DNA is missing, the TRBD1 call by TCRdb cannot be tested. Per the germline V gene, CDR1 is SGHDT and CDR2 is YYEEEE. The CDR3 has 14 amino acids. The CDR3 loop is CASSPSRLAETQYF.

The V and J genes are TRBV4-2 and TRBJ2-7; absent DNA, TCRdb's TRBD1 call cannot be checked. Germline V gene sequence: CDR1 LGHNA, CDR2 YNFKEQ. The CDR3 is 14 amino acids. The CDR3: CASSLYRGPVEQYF.

CDR3 protein: CASSLAVAGELFF. V gene TRBV5-1 combines with J gene TRBJ2-2. Looked up from germline, CDR1 is SGHRS and CDR2 is YFSETQ. The length of the CDR3 is 13 residues.

This CDR3 reads CATKDRGGSTNEKLFF. The chain uses TRBV6-1 and TRBJ1-4; as DNA is missing, the TRBD1 call by TCRdb cannot be tested. Germline V lookup: CDR1 MNHNS, CDR2 SASEGT. This CDR3 comprises 16 residues.

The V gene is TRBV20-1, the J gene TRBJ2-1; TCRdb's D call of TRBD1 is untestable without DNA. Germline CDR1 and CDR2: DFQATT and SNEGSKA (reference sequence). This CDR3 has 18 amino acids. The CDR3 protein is CSAKQGIGSVPSYNEQFF.

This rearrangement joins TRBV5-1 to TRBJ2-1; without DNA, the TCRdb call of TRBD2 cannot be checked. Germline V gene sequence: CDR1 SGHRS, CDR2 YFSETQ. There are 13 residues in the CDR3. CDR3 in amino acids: CASTSGKGHEQFF.

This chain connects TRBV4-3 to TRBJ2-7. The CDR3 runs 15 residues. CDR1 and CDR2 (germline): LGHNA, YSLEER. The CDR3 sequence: CASSGVSGNSYEQYF.

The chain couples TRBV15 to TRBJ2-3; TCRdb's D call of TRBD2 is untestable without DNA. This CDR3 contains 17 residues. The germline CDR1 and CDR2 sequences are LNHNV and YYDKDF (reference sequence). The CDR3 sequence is CATSLDGLAGATDTQYF.

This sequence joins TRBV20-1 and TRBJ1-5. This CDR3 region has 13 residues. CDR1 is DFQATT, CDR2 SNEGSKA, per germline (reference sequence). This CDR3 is CSAKPEFAQPQHF.

The CDR3 loop is CSVEDRDSPSSYNEQFF. V usage is TRBV29-1 and J usage is TRBJ2-1; the D gene TCRdb calls, TRBD2, cannot be checked with no DNA. There are 17 residues in the CDR3. The germline V gene has CDR1 SQVTM and CDR2 ANQGSEA.

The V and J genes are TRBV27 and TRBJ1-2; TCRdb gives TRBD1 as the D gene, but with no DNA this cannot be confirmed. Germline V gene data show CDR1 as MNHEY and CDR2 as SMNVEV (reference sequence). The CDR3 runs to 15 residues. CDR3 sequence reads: CASRALAHANYGYTF.

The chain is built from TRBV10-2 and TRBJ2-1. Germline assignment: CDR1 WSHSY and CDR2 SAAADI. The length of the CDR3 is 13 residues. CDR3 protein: CASSEPQYNEQFF.

The CDR3 is CASNRGQRNEKLFF. The J gene is TRBJ1-4, the V gene TRBV12-3 or TRBV12-4; TCRdb names TRBD1, which stays unverified in the absence of DNA. The CDR3 is 14 amino acids.

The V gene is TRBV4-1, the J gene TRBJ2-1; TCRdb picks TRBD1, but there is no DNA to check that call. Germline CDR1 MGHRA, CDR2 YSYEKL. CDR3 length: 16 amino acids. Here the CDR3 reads CASSHGRDTNYNEQFF.

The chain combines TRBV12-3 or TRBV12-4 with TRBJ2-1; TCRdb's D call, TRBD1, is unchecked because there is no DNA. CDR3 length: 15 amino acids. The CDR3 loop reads CASTWDPVGGYEQFF.

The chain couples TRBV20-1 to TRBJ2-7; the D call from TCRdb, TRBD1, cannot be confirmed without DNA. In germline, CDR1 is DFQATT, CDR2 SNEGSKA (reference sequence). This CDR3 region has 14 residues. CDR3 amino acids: CSAPLGTGNYEQYF.

CDR3: CASREGLLGDTQYF. V is TRBV2 and J is TRBJ2-3; TCRdb picks TRBD2, but there is no DNA to check that call. The CDR3 is 14 amino acids. Germline loops: CDR1 SNHLY, CDR2 FYNNEI.